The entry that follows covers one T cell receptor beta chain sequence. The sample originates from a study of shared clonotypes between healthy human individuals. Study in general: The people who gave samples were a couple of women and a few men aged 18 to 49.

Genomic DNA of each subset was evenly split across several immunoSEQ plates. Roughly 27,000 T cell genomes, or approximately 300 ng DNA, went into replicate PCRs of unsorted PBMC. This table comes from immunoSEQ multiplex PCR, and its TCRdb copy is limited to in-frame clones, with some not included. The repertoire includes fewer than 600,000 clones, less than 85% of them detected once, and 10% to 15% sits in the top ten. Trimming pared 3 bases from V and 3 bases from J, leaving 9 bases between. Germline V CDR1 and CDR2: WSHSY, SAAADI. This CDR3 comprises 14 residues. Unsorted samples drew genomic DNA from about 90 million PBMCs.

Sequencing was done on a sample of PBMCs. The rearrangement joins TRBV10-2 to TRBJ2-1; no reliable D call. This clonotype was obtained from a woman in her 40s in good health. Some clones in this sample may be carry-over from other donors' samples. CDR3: CASSELGSYNEQFF. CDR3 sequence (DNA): TGCGCCAGCAGTGAATTAGGTAGCTACAATGAGCAGTTCTTC.